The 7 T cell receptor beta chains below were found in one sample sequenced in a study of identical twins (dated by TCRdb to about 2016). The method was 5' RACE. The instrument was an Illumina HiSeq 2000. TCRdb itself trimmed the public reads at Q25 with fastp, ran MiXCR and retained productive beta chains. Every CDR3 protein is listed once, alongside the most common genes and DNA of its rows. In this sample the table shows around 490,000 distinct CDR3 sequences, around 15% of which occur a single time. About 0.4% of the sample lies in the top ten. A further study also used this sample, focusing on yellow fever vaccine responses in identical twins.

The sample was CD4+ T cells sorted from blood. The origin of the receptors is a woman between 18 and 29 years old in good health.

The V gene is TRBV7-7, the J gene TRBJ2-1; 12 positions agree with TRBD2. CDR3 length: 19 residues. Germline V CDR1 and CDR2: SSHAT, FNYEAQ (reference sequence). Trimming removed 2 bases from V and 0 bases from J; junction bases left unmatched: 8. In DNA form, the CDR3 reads TGTGCCAGCAGCTTATCCCCCCTAGCGGGGGGGAGCTCCTACAATGAGCAGTTCTTC. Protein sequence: CASSLSPLAGGSSYNEQFF.

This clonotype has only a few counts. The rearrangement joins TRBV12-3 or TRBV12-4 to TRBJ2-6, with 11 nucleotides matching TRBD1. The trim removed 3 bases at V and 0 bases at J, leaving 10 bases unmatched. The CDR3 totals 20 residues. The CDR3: CASSLRTGQGAVSGANVLTF. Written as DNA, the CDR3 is TGTGCCAGCAGTTTGAGAACCGGACAGGGGGCCGTCTCTGGGGCCAACGTCCTGACTTTC.

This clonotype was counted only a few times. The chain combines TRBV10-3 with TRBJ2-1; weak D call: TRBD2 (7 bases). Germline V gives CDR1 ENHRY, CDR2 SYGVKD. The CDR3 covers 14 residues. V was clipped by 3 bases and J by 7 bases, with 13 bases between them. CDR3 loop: CAISERGGGNEQFF. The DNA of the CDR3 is TGTGCCATCAGTGAAAGGGGGGGAGGGAATGAGCAGTTCTTC.

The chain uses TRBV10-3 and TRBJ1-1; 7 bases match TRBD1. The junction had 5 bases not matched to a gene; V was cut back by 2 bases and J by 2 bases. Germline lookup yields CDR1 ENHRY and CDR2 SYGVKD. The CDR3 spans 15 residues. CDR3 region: CAISEGGTDNTEAFF. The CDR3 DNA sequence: TGTGCCATCAGTGAGGGCGGGACAGATAACACTGAAGCTTTCTTT.

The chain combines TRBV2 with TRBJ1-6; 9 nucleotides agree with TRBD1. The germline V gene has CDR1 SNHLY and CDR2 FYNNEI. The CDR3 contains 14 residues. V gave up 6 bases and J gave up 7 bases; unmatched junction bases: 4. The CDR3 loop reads CASRGQGWNSPLHF. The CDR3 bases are TGTGCCAGCAGGGGACAGGGTTGGAATTCACCCCTCCACTTT.

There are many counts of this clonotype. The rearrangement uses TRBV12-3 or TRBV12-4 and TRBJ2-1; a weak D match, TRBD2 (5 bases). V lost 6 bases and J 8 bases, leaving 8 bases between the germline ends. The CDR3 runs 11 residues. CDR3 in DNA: TGTGCCAGCAGCCTGAGGGATGAGCAGTTCTTC. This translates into CASSLRDEQFF.

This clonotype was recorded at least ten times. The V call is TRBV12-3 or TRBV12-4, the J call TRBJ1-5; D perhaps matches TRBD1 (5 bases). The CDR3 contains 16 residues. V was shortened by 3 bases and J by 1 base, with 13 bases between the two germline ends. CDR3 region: CASSFGGRSSNQPQHF. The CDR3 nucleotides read TGTGCCAGCAGTTTCGGGGGGAGGTCGAGCAATCAGCCCCAGCATTTT.